This TCR beta chain was found in a study of blood T cell repertoires in COVID-19. Study in general: There were acute and convalescent COVID-19 samples, and they came from the United States, Italy and Spain. Sample material is recorded as cDNA or gDNA derived from T cells, B-cell-depleted T cells, or PBMCs.

Sequenced by immunoSEQ multiplex PCR; TCRdb stores in-frame clones only, minus some. This table holds roughly 150,000 clones, more than 75% found once. The V and J ends lost 7 bases and 8 bases respectively, with 23 bases between them. The CDR3 is made up of 15 amino acids. Per the germline V gene, CDR1 is MNHNY and CDR2 is SVGAGI (reference sequence). The source of this sequence is a human donor with acute or convalescent COVID-19. The donor label of this sample is uncertain. Sequencing used peripheral blood. This chain links TRBV6-6 with TRBJ1-2, with D possibly being TRBD1 (5 bases). The CDR3 sequence is CASTDSGAAGEGYTF. The CDR3 region has the DNA TGTGCCAGCACCGACTCTGGGGCCGCCGGAGAGGGCTACACCTTC.